This TCR beta chain appears in the sequencing data of a study of T cells in Graves' hyperthyroidism and ophthalmopathy. At the level of the study: Specimen type is peripheral blood, collected at initial diagnosis prior to any treatment.

Findings and limits, study-wide: Within blood appeared most thyroid clonotypes that had expanded above 0.001.

This clonotype was seen ten or more times. Its antigen remains unknown. The CDR3 runs to 16 residues. J lost 3 bases, V lost 8 bases, and 8 bases had no gene match. Germline V gene sequence: CDR1 SNHLY, CDR2 FYNNEI. The diagnostic basis comprised clinical symptoms, serum thyroxine and TRAb, thyroid ultrasound and orbital computed tomography. Researchers took RNA transcripts and amplified the TCR beta CDR3 regions from them. First-round RT-PCR with HTBI primers amplified the TCR CDR3 region. One entry per CDR3 protein results from TCRdb running MiXCR on the multiplex PCR reads. The sample yields some 400,000 distinct CDR3 sequences, 13% seen once.

The chain recombines TRBV2 with TRBJ1-4, with 11 bases fitting TRBD1. Sequencing was carried out using blood. The TCR originated in a man under 40 with Graves' hyperthyroidism that later progressed to Graves' ophthalmopathy. The CDR3 here is CASSGQGDGANEKLFF. The CDR3 region has the DNA TGTGCCAGCTCGGGACAGGGGGACGGGGCTAATGAAAAACTGTTTTTT.